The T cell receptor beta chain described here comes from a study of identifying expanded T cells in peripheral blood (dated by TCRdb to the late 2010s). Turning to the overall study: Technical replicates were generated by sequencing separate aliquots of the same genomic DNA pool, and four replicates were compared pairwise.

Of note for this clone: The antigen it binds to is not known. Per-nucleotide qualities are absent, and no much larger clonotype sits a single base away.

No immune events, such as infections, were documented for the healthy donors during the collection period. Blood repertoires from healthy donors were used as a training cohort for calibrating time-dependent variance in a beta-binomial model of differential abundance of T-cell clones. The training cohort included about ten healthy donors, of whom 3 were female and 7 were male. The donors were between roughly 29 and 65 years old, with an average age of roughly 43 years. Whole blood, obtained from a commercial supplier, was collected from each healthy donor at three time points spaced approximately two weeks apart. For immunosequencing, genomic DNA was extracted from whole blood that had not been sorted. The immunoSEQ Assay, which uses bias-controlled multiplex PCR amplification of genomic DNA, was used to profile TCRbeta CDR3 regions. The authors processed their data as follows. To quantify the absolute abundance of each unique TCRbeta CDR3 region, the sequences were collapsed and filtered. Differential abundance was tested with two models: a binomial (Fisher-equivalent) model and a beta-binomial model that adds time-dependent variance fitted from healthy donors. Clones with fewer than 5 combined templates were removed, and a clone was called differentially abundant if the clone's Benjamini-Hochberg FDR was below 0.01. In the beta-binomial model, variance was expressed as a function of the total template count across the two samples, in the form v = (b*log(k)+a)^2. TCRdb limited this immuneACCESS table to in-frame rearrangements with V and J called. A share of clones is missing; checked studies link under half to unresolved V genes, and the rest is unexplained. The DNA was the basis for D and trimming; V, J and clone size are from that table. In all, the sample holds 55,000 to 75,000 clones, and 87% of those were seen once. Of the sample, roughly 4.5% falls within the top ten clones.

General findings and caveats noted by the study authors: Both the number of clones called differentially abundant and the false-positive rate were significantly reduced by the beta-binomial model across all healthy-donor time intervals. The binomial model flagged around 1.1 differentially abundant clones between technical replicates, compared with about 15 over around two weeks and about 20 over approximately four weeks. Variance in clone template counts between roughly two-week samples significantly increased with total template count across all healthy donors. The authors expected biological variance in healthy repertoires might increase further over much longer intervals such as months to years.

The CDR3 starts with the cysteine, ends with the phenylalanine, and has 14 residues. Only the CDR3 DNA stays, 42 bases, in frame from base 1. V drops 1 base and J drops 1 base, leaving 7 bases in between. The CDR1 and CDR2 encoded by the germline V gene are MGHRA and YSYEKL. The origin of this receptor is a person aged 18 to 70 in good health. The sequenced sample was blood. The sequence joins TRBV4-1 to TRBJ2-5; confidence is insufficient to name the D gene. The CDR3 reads CASSQGGRQETQYF. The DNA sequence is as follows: TGCGCCAGCAGCCAAGGAGGTCGCCAAGAGACCCAGTACTTC.